These T cell receptor beta chains were read from a single sample in a study of blood T cells in healthy people across ages. TCRdb reprocessed the 5' RACE reads with MiXCR, giving one entry per CDR3 protein. The table lists some 700,000 distinct CDR3 sequences, about 20% of them singletons. Material: blood. The receptors shown here come from a man in his sixties or seventies in good health. Each CDR3 is given with its conserved first and last residue. The order of the fields is D gene, V gene, clone size, J gene, CDR3 protein, CDR3 DNA. D genes are given only for firm matches. Clone size, where shown, is once, few, many, or a class for clones that have expanded.

d_gene: TRBD2; v_gene: TRBV20-1; abundance: few; j_gene: TRBJ2-5; CDR3aa: CSARPVLAAAVETQYF; CDR3nt: TGCAGTGCTAGGCCCGTACTAGCGGCGGCCGTCGAGACCCAGTACTTC
d_gene: -; v_gene: TRBV20-1; abundance: -; j_gene: TRBJ2-1; CDR3aa: CSARVYNEQFF; CDR3nt: TGCAGTGCCAGAGTCTACAATGAGCAGTTCTTC
d_gene: -; v_gene: TRBV3-1; abundance: -; j_gene: TRBJ1-1; CDR3aa: CASSQGGLTLGAFF; CDR3nt: TGTGCCAGCAGCCAAGGTGGTCTCACCCTTGGAGCTTTCTTT
d_gene: -; v_gene: TRBV7-9; abundance: few; j_gene: TRBJ1-4; CDR3aa: CASSSRQGRATNEKLFF; CDR3nt: TGTGCCAGCAGCTCCCGTCAGGGGAGGGCAACTAATGAAAAACTGTTTTTT
d_gene: -; v_gene: TRBV6-5; abundance: -; j_gene: TRBJ2-1; CDR3aa: CASSQGRAGYNEQFF; CDR3nt: TGTGCCAGCAGTCAAGGCAGGGCGGGCTACAATGAGCAGTTCTTC
d_gene: TRBD1; v_gene: TRBV5-1; abundance: few; j_gene: TRBJ2-5; CDR3aa: CASSKGTVEETQYF; CDR3nt: TGCGCCAGCAGCAAAGGGACAGTTGAAGAGACCCAGTACTTC
d_gene: -; v_gene: TRBV3-1; abundance: many; j_gene: TRBJ2-7; CDR3aa: CASSQAGLSISYEQYF; CDR3nt: TGTGCCAGCAGCCAAGCCGGACTCTCCATCTCCTACGAGCAGTACTTC
d_gene: -; v_gene: TRBV3-1; abundance: many; j_gene: TRBJ1-5; CDR3aa: CASSQGVNQPQHF; CDR3nt: TGTGCCAGCAGCCAAGGGGTCAATCAGCCCCAGCATTTT
d_gene: -; v_gene: TRBV4-3; abundance: few; j_gene: TRBJ2-3; CDR3aa: CASSQIGRRSTDTQYF; CDR3nt: TGCGCCAGCAGTCAGATTGGACGGAGGAGCACAGATACGCAGTATTTT
d_gene: TRBD2; v_gene: TRBV12-3/TRBV12-4; abundance: few; j_gene: TRBJ2-4; CDR3aa: CASGWASGGLTKNIQYF; CDR3nt: TGTGCCAGCGGTTGGGCTAGCGGGGGGTTAACCAAAAACATTCAGTACTTC
d_gene: -; v_gene: TRBV6-1; abundance: many; j_gene: TRBJ1-1; CDR3aa: CASSLTGLTEAFF; CDR3nt: TGTGCCAGCAGTTTGACAGGACTTACTGAAGCTTTCTTT
d_gene: -; v_gene: TRBV7-9; abundance: -; j_gene: TRBJ1-5; CDR3aa: CASSEGPQPQHF; CDR3nt: TGTGCCAGCAGCGAAGGTCCTCAGCCCCAGCATTTT
d_gene: -; v_gene: TRBV5-1; abundance: few; j_gene: TRBJ2-5; CDR3aa: CASSLLGAEETQYF; CDR3nt: TGCGCCAGCAGCTTGCTAGGGGCAGAAGAGACCCAGTACTTC
d_gene: TRBD1; v_gene: TRBV18; abundance: many; j_gene: TRBJ1-4; CDR3aa: CASSPPTGYYEKLFF; CDR3nt: TGTGCCAGCTCACCACCGACAGGGTATTATGAAAAACTGTTTTTT
d_gene: -; v_gene: TRBV7-6; abundance: -; j_gene: TRBJ1-1; CDR3aa: CASSQTRGQTEAFF; CDR3nt: TGTGCCAGCAGCCAGACACGGGGTCAGACTGAAGCTTTCTTT
d_gene: -; v_gene: TRBV20-1; abundance: -; j_gene: TRBJ2-1; CDR3aa: CSARPPLSEQFF; CDR3nt: TGCAGTGCTAGACCCCCTCTTAGTGAGCAGTTCTTC
d_gene: TRBD2; v_gene: TRBV20-1; abundance: few; j_gene: TRBJ2-1; CDR3aa: CSARDSRGVNEQFF; CDR3nt: TGCAGTGCTAGAGACTCGCGGGGGGTTAATGAGCAGTTCTTC
d_gene: -; v_gene: TRBV6-5; abundance: -; j_gene: TRBJ2-1; CDR3aa: CASSVVTGRGEQFF; CDR3nt: TGTGCCAGCTCCGTGGTGACCGGTAGGGGTGAGCAGTTCTTC
d_gene: -; v_gene: TRBV12-3/TRBV12-4; abundance: -; j_gene: TRBJ1-5; CDR3aa: CASSPRTDYQPQHF; CDR3nt: TGTGCCAGCAGTCCCCGGACAGATTATCAGCCCCAGCATTTT
d_gene: -; v_gene: TRBV30; abundance: -; j_gene: TRBJ1-1; CDR3aa: CAWSNRVWDTEAFF; CDR3nt: TGTGCCTGGTCGAATCGGGTTTGGGACACTGAAGCTTTCTTT
d_gene: -; v_gene: TRBV27; abundance: many; j_gene: TRBJ2-1; CDR3aa: CASSYHNYNEQFF; CDR3nt: TGTGCCAGCAGTTATCACAACTACAATGAGCAGTTCTTC
d_gene: -; v_gene: TRBV20-1; abundance: -; j_gene: TRBJ2-2; CDR3aa: CSARDHRTGGSGELFF; CDR3nt: TGCAGTGCTAGAGATCACCGGACCGGGGGCTCCGGGGAGCTGTTTTTT
d_gene: -; v_gene: TRBV18; abundance: few; j_gene: TRBJ1-2; CDR3aa: CANSPGPSYGYTF; CDR3nt: TGTGCCAACTCACCAGGACCGAGCTATGGCTACACCTTC
d_gene: TRBD2; v_gene: TRBV7-9; abundance: -; j_gene: TRBJ2-1; CDR3aa: CASSFGLVGFNEQFF; CDR3nt: TGTGCCAGCAGCTTTGGACTAGTCGGCTTTAATGAGCAGTTCTTC
d_gene: -; v_gene: TRBV24-1; abundance: few; j_gene: TRBJ2-5; CDR3aa: CATSAISVPETQYF; CDR3nt: TGTGCCACCAGTGCAATTAGCGTCCCAGAGACCCAGTACTTC
d_gene: -; v_gene: TRBV24-1; abundance: -; j_gene: TRBJ1-2; CDR3aa: CATRDGGSLHYGYTF; CDR3nt: TGTGCCACCAGAGACGGGGGGTCTCTCCACTATGGCTACACCTTC
d_gene: -; v_gene: TRBV25-1; abundance: few; j_gene: TRBJ2-3; CDR3aa: CASSEWDTQYF; CDR3nt: TGTGCCAGCAGTGAATGGGATACGCAGTATTTT
d_gene: TRBD2; v_gene: TRBV18; abundance: few; j_gene: TRBJ2-5; CDR3aa: CASSPTSGFQYF; CDR3nt: TGTGCCAGCTCACCGACTAGCGGGTTCCAGTACTTC
d_gene: -; v_gene: TRBV3-1; abundance: few; j_gene: TRBJ2-1; CDR3aa: CASNGYNEQFF; CDR3nt: TGTGCCAGCAATGGTTACAATGAGCAGTTCTTC
d_gene: -; v_gene: TRBV7-2; abundance: -; j_gene: TRBJ2-1; CDR3aa: CASNSRTVYNEQFF; CDR3nt: TGTGCCAGCAACTCCCGGACCGTCTACAATGAGCAGTTCTTC
d_gene: -; v_gene: TRBV4-3; abundance: many; j_gene: TRBJ2-1; CDR3aa: CASSQEWVSNEQFF; CDR3nt: TGCGCCAGCAGCCAAGAATGGGTTTCGAATGAGCAGTTCTTC
d_gene: -; v_gene: TRBV10-3; abundance: -; j_gene: TRBJ2-3; CDR3aa: CAISEPGRSGGTDTQYF; CDR3nt: TGTGCCATCAGTGAGCCGGGCCGCTCAGGGGGCACAGATACGCAGTATTTT
d_gene: -; v_gene: TRBV7-2; abundance: many; j_gene: TRBJ2-3; CDR3aa: CASSSRLGADTQYF; CDR3nt: TGTGCCAGCAGCTCCAGACTAGGGGCAGATACGCAGTATTTT
d_gene: -; v_gene: TRBV20-1; abundance: few; j_gene: TRBJ1-1; CDR3aa: CSVSTAMNTEAFF; CDR3nt: TGCAGTGTTTCGACAGCGATGAACACTGAAGCTTTCTTT
d_gene: -; v_gene: TRBV29-1; abundance: few; j_gene: TRBJ2-5; CDR3aa: CSVDLGMETQYF; CDR3nt: TGCAGCGTTGATCTGGGAATGGAGACCCAGTACTTC
d_gene: -; v_gene: TRBV20-1; abundance: -; j_gene: TRBJ2-2; CDR3aa: CSARASSTGELFF; CDR3nt: TGCAGTGCTAGAGCATCTAGCACCGGGGAGCTGTTTTTT
d_gene: TRBD2; v_gene: TRBV6-5; abundance: -; j_gene: TRBJ2-1; CDR3aa: CASTRTGGGPRVEQFF; CDR3nt: TGTGCCAGCACGAGGACCGGGGGAGGGCCTAGGGTTGAGCAGTTCTTC
d_gene: -; v_gene: TRBV11-3; abundance: -; j_gene: TRBJ2-1; CDR3aa: CASSLGPYRPAYNEQFF; CDR3nt: TGTGCCAGCAGCTTAGGGCCCTATAGGCCCGCCTACAATGAGCAGTTCTTC
d_gene: -; v_gene: TRBV2; abundance: -; j_gene: TRBJ2-3; CDR3aa: CASSDRRTDTQYF; CDR3nt: TGTGCCAGCAGTGATAGGAGGACAGATACGCAGTATTTT
d_gene: -; v_gene: TRBV29-1; abundance: few; j_gene: TRBJ2-5; CDR3aa: CSHRLPGETQYF; CDR3nt: TGCAGCCACAGACTCCCGGGGGAGACCCAGTACTTC
d_gene: -; v_gene: TRBV5-1; abundance: few; j_gene: TRBJ2-3; CDR3aa: CASSFQGPDTQYF; CDR3nt: TGCGCCAGCAGCTTTCAGGGCCCAGATACGCAGTATTTT
d_gene: TRBD2; v_gene: TRBV24-1; abundance: -; j_gene: TRBJ2-3; CDR3aa: CATSDRTSGSPNLHTDTQYF; CDR3nt: TGTGCCACCAGTGACCGGACTAGCGGGAGTCCCAATCTTCACACAGATACGCAGTATTTT
d_gene: -; v_gene: TRBV12-3/TRBV12-4; abundance: -; j_gene: TRBJ2-6; CDR3aa: CASKRAATNVLTF; CDR3nt: TGTGCCTCAAAACGGGCTGCGACCAACGTCCTGACTTTC
d_gene: TRBD2; v_gene: TRBV14; abundance: few; j_gene: TRBJ2-7; CDR3aa: CATNRGGGSYEQYF; CDR3nt: TGTGCCACCAACCGCGGCGGGGGGTCCTACGAGCAGTACTTC
d_gene: -; v_gene: TRBV7-2; abundance: -; j_gene: TRBJ1-4; CDR3aa: CASSPGLFNEKLFF; CDR3nt: TGTGCCAGCAGCCCGGGACTCTTTAATGAAAAACTGTTTTTT
d_gene: -; v_gene: TRBV6-5; abundance: -; j_gene: TRBJ2-2; CDR3aa: CASSSGQTYTGELFF; CDR3nt: TGTGCCAGCAGTTCGGGGCAGACTTACACCGGGGAGCTGTTTTTT
d_gene: TRBD2; v_gene: TRBV27; abundance: many; j_gene: TRBJ2-1; CDR3aa: CASSRLAGGVNEQFF; CDR3nt: TGTGCCAGCAGTCGACTAGCGGGGGGGGTAAATGAGCAGTTCTTC
d_gene: -; v_gene: TRBV2; abundance: few; j_gene: TRBJ1-6; CDR3aa: CACRLGGEVSSPLHF; CDR3nt: TGTGCCTGCAGATTAGGCGGTGAAGTGAGTTCACCCCTCCACTTT
d_gene: -; v_gene: TRBV11-2; abundance: -; j_gene: TRBJ2-7; CDR3aa: CASSPMGQQYF; CDR3nt: TGTGCCAGCAGCCCCATGGGCCAGCAGTACTTC
d_gene: -; v_gene: TRBV28; abundance: few; j_gene: TRBJ1-2; CDR3aa: CASRETGTSSVYGYTF; CDR3nt: TGTGCCAGCAGAGAAACCGGGACTTCCTCCGTTTATGGCTACACCTTC
d_gene: -; v_gene: TRBV12-3/TRBV12-4; abundance: few; j_gene: TRBJ2-7; CDR3aa: CASSLASAEQYF; CDR3nt: TGTGCCAGCAGTTTGGCTAGCGCCGAGCAGTACTTC